What follows describes a single T cell receptor beta chain. Its antigen is unknown. Amplification used 60 Vbeta primers and 13 Jbeta primers. The method was immunoSEQ multiplex PCR; TCRdb's version includes in-frame clones alone and lacks a portion of them. The sample lists under 150,000 clones; approximately 80% were seen once. These data are taken from a study of cytomegalovirus exposure and HLA in healthy donors. The CDR3 loop spans 14 amino acids. Germline CDR1 is SGHNT and CDR2 is YYREEE (reference sequence). V was trimmed by 4 bases and J by 5 bases, leaving 15 bases between them. Study-wide results and limits: When analyzed later, the rates of TCR association showed variation by HLA locus, with DRB1 the most and HLA-C the fewest.

This clonotype was obtained from a woman between 50 and 59 years old in good health and CMV-seronegative. The specimen was PBMCs. The rearrangement uses TRBV5-4 and TRBJ1-1; maybe TRBD1 (5 bases). The CDR3 bases are TGTGCCAGCAGCCGTTCTGACAGCTGGACTGAAGCTTTCTTT. Translation gives CASSRSDSWTEAFF.